Included here is one T cell receptor beta chain sequence, with context. The antigen remains undetermined. The source of the sample is a study of shared clonotypes between healthy human individuals. Study-wide findings and caveats: Only blood underwent sampling, and tissue repertoires likely differ.

Profiling relied on immunoSEQ multiplex PCR, and the TCRdb table lists in-frame clones only, not all of them. Seen here are around 980,000 clones, around three quarters observed once, and the top ten hold roughly 0.61%. Per germline, CDR1 LNHDA and CDR2 SQIVND (reference sequence). The CDR3 runs to 16 residues. Trimming left V 4 bases short and J 3 bases short, with 17 bases between. Sequenced material: memory CD4+ T cells from PBMCs. Subset in this sample: CD45RA-negative fraction. The sequence came from a young man in good health. Some clones in this sample may be carry-over from other donors' samples. The gene calls are TRBV19 and TRBJ2-3, with D hard to call. The CDR3 loop reads CASSTVAVLSTDTQYF. DNA of the CDR3: TGTGCCAGTAGTACTGTGGCGGTCCTATCAACAGATACGCAGTATTTT.